The T cell receptor beta chain under discussion was sequenced for a study of T-cell reconstitution after alpha-beta-depleted transplantation in children. The TCRbeta library incorporated unique molecular identifiers. TCRdb redid the calling of the PCR reads with MiXCR, one entry per CDR3 protein. The sample includes 350,000 to 400,000 distinct CDR3 sequences, roughly 21% seen only once; the top ten take around 3.9%. This CDR3 contains 13 residues. Trimming stripped 2 bases from V and 5 bases from J, with 8 bases between. Germline CDR1 and CDR2: KGHDR and SFDVKD. The TCR sequence derives from a human donor who donated a stem cell graft to a child with acute myeloid leukemia. This sequence joins TRBV24-1 and TRBJ2-5; D remains unclear. Source: PBMCs from the stem cell graft donor, taken from the stem cell graft. Here the CDR3 reads CATSDWATETQYF. CDR3 sequence (DNA): TGTGCCACCAGTGATTGGGCAACGGAGACCCAGTACTTC.